The 24 T cell receptor beta chains below were found in one sample sequenced in a study of beta chain features in type 1 diabetes. Notes on the study in general: Moderate but significant shortening of TCRB CDR3s was recorded in all four CD4+ subsets from Type 1 diabetes patients.

Which antigens these TCRs recognize remains unknown. The sequenced template was cDNA made from the entire isolated RNA. The protocol was immunoSEQ multiplex PCR, while the TCRdb copy is restricted to in-frame clones and leaves out a portion. Among about 370,000 clones listed, 8.5% to 10% were seen once. The material sequenced was central memory CD4+ T cells from blood. These receptors were obtained from a young man with type 1 diabetes.

The rearrangement joins TRBV19 to TRBJ1-5; D is uncertain. The CDR3 contains 14 residues. Germline lookup yields CDR1 LNHDA and CDR2 SQIVND (reference sequence). Trimming shortened V by 3 bases and J by 2 bases, and 8 bases separated the two germline ends. CDR3 nucleotides: TGTGCCAGTAGTATTTCACCGGGCAATCAGCCCCAGCATTTT. The encoded protein is CASSISPGNQPQHF. The whole variable domain, remainder taken from reference TRBV19 and TRBJ1-5, is DGGITQSPKYLFRKEGQNVTLSCEQNLNHDAMYWYRQDPGQGLRLIYYSQIVNDFQKGDIAEGYSVSREKKESFPLTVTSAQKNPTAFYLCASSISPGNQPQHFGDGTRLSIL.

V is TRBV6-1 and J is TRBJ1-4; a weak D match, TRBD1 (5 bases). CDR3 length: 13 amino acids. The germline gives CDR1 MNHNS, CDR2 SASEGT. Trimming shortened V by 3 bases and J by 8 bases, and 10 bases separated the two germline ends. The CDR3 sequence: CASSDSGGEKLFF. CDR3 coding DNA: TGTGCCAGCAGTGATAGCGGGGGAGAAAAACTGTTTTTT.

There are a few counts of this clone. The chain carries TRBV2 and TRBJ2-5, with no clear D. Germline V gene data show CDR1 as SNHLY and CDR2 as FYNNEI. V was shortened by 2 bases and J by 5 bases, with 6 bases between the two germline ends. The CDR3 totals 12 residues. The CDR3 coding sequence is TGTGCCAGCAGTGAAAGGCGGGAGACCCAGTACTTC. This codes for CASSERRETQYF.

This clone was counted ten times or more. J is TRBJ1-5 and V is TRBV30; TRBD1 might be the D (5 bases). Germline lookup yields CDR1 GTSNPN and CDR2 SVGIG (reference sequence). CDR3 length: 14 amino acids. V dropped 2 bases and J dropped 9 bases, with 17 bases sitting between them. In DNA, the CDR3 is TGTGCCTGGAGTCCCGGGACTTACGGTTGGCCCCAGCATTTT. Translation gives CAWSPGTYGWPQHF.

This clone has more than one count but fewer than ten. An end of the junction does not agree with germline; a read error may underlie this. V and J are TRBV4-1 and TRBJ2-1; 11 positions match TRBD1. CDR3 length equals 16 residues. Germline assignment: CDR1 MGHRA and CDR2 YSYEKL. The DNA for the CDR3 is TGTGCCAGCAGCCAGGCTGGGACAGGGGGCTACAATGAGCAGTTCTTC. Amino acid sequence: CASSQAGTGGYNEQFF.

This clone has more than one count but fewer than ten. The V call is TRBV7-6, the J call TRBJ2-7; D not resolved. Germline V gene sequence: CDR1 SGHVS, CDR2 FNYEAQ. This CDR3 is 11 amino acids long. The V and J ends lost 8 bases and 1 base respectively, with 6 bases between them. The CDR3 coding sequence is TGTGCCAGCGGGCAGTCCTACGAGCAGTACTTC. Translated, it gives CASGQSYEQYF.

This chain connects TRBV5-1 to TRBJ2-7, with D possibly TRBD1 on 5 matching bases. Germline CDR1 is SGHRS and CDR2 is YFSETQ. This CDR3 is 12 amino acids long. The ends were cut back, 2 bases at V and 3 bases at J, with 6 bases in the middle. CDR3 nucleotide sequence: TGCGCCAGCAGCTTCGACAGCTACGAGCAGTACTTC. This translates into CASSFDSYEQYF.

This chain links TRBV10-1 with TRBJ1-1, with a tentative D call TRBD1 (6 bases). The V end was cut by 10 bases, the J end by 3 bases, with 18 bases between. Looked up from germline, CDR1 is WNHNN and CDR2 is SYGVQD (reference sequence). This CDR3 has 14 residues. The CDR3 bases are TGCGCCACCCGATCCGGGGGCATCGACACTGAAGCTTTCTTT. Translating it yields CATRSGGIDTEAFF.

This clone occurred a few times. The chain carries TRBV5-8 and TRBJ2-5; 12 bases are a match to TRBD2. Germline assignment: CDR1 SGHTS and CDR2 YDEGEE. Germline trimming cut 4 bases from V and 4 bases from J; bases unmatched to any gene: 5. The CDR3 is 15 residues long. CDR3 in DNA: TGTGCCAGCAGCCCTACTAGCGGGAGGCGAGAGACCCAGTACTTC. Encoded protein: CASSPTSGRRETQYF. Full variable domain (outside the CDR3, taken from reference TRBV5-8 and TRBJ2-5): EAGVTQSPTHLIKTRGQQATLRCSPISGHTSVYWYQQALGLGLQFLLWYDEGEERNRGNFPPRFSGRQFPNYSSELNVNALELEDSALYLCASSPTSGRRETQYFGPGTRLLVL.

This clone was observed at least ten times. Other DNA sequences in the sample encode the same CDR3. The chain couples TRBV28 to TRBJ2-7; D unresolved. V lost 3 bases and J 2 bases, leaving 5 bases between the germline ends. The CDR3 has 12 residues. Germline CDR1 is MDHEN and CDR2 is SYDVKM. CDR3 loop: CASSLGTYEQYF. CDR3 in DNA: TGTGCCAGCAGTTTGGGCACCTACGAGCAGTACTTC. The full variable domain, in which reference TRBV28 and TRBJ2-7 provide the parts outside the CDR3, is DVKVTQSSRYLVKRTGEKVFLECVQDMDHENMFWYRQDPGLGLRLIYFSYDVKMKEKGDIPEGYSVSREKKERFSLILESASTNQTSMYLCASSLGTYEQYFGPGTRLTVT.

A few counts support this clone. V and J are TRBV6-5 and TRBJ2-7; 8 bases agree with TRBD2. There are 14 residues in the CDR3. The V segment lost 7 bases and the J segment 8 bases; nucleotides outside the gene matches: 13. In germline, CDR1 is MNHEY, CDR2 SVGAGI. CDR3 DNA sequence: TGTGCCAGCACTCAACCGGGGGGGTGGCCCAAGCAGTACTTC. Translated, it gives CASTQPGGWPKQYF.

This clone was seen at least ten times. The chain employs TRBV19 and TRBJ1-2, with D maybe TRBD1 (6 bases). From germline, CDR1 is LNHDA and CDR2 SQIVND (reference sequence). CDR3 length: 12 amino acids. V was cut by 9 bases and J by 4 bases, with 12 bases left in between. Here the CDR3 reads CASWTASYGYTF. CDR3 sequence (DNA): TGTGCCAGCTGGACAGCTTCCTATGGCTACACCTTC. Complete variable domain (other parts from reference TRBV19 and TRBJ1-2): DGGITQSPKYLFRKEGQNVTLSCEQNLNHDAMYWYRQDPGQGLRLIYYSQIVNDFQKGDIAEGYSVSREKKESFPLTVTSAQKNPTAFYLCASWTASYGYTFGSGTRLTVV.

The rearrangement joins TRBV29-1 to TRBJ2-5; 7 bases fit TRBD1. Germline values: CDR1 SQVTM, CDR2 ANQGSEA. The CDR3 has 15 amino acids. V trimming: 2 bases; J trimming: 2 bases; junction bases outside the gene matches: 8. Here the CDR3 DNA reads TGCAGCGTTGAAAGGACAGGCTATTATCAAGAGACCCAGTACTTC. It encodes CSVERTGYYQETQYF.

This clone has a handful of counts. The V gene is TRBV9, the J gene TRBJ1-1; D is unclear. The V end lost 0 bases, the J end lost 0 bases, and 6 bases lay between the germline ends. This CDR3 comprises 14 residues. Germline CDR1 reads SGDLS; CDR2 reads YYNGEE. CDR3 sequence reads: CASSVDLLNTEAFF. The CDR3 region has the DNA TGTGCCAGCAGCGTAGACCTGTTGAACACTGAAGCTTTCTTT.

This clone appeared a few times. V usage is TRBV27 and J usage is TRBJ2-5; perhaps TRBD1 as D (5 bases). CDR3 length: 14 residues. CDR1 is MNHEY and CDR2 is SMNVEV in the germline V gene (reference sequence). V lost 6 bases and J 5 bases, leaving 16 bases between the germline ends. The CDR3: CASSRQPYGETQYF. As DNA, the CDR3 is TGTGCCAGCAGCCGACAGCCTTACGGGGAGACCCAGTACTTC.

J is TRBJ1-1 and V is TRBV27; D remains ambiguous. The germline V gene encodes CDR1 MNHEY and CDR2 SMNVEV (reference sequence). The CDR3 loop spans 15 amino acids. The V and J ends lost 0 bases and 3 bases respectively, with 11 bases between them. The CDR3 spells CASSLSINMDTEAFF. The CDR3 DNA is TGTGCCAGCAGTTTATCGATAAATATGGACACTGAAGCTTTCTTT.

V gene TRBV6-6 combines with J gene TRBJ1-1; TRBD1 might be the D (6 bases). Germline V gene lookup returns CDR1 MNHNY and CDR2 SVGAGI (reference sequence). This CDR3 is built from 16 residues. With 5 bases removed from V and 4 bases from J, the gap between germline ends came to 20 bases. CDR3 sequence: CASSPPRRGGSTEAFF. CDR3 coding DNA: TGTGCCAGCAGTCCCCCTCGCAGGGGTGGGAGCACTGAAGCTTTCTTT.

The chain is built from TRBV4-3 and TRBJ2-5; D gene ambiguous. The V and J ends lost 0 bases and 1 base respectively, with 6 bases between them. Germline-derived CDR1 and CDR2 are LGHNA and YSLEER. The CDR3 has 14 amino acids. The CDR3: CASSQDHSQETQYF. Here the CDR3 DNA reads TGCGCCAGCAGCCAAGATCACAGCCAAGAGACCCAGTACTTC.

This clone has just a few counts. The genes are TRBV6-1 and TRBJ1-1; D is ambiguous. The CDR3 has 13 amino acids. Trimming pared 5 bases from V and 5 bases from J, leaving 12 bases between. Germline V lookup: CDR1 MNHNS, CDR2 SASEGT. The CDR3 DNA reads as TGTGCCAGCAGTTCTTTTGAGGGAACTGAAGCTTTCTTT. This translates into CASSSFEGTEAFF.

This clone was recorded at least ten times. The chain combines TRBV10-3 with TRBJ2-2; 9 bases match TRBD1. Germline V gives CDR1 ENHRY, CDR2 SYGVKD. V was pared by 5 bases and J by 5 bases, with 12 bases of the junction left unmatched. The CDR3 has 17 residues. The CDR3 DNA is TGTGCCATCAGTCCAAGCTGGACAGGGGAAGTAACCGGGGAGCTGTTTTTT. This gives the protein CAISPSWTGEVTGELFF.

This clone has more than one count but fewer than ten. The chain links TRBV7-9 to TRBJ2-2; 12 bases are a match to TRBD1. CDR3 size: 14 residues. Germline V gene lookup returns CDR1 SEHNR and CDR2 FQNEAQ (reference sequence). Trimming at V came to 6 bases and at J to 6 bases, leaving 2 bases not matched to a gene. The CDR3 DNA reads TGTGCCAGCAGGCGGGACAGGGGGCCCGGGGAGCTGTTTTTT. It yields the protein CASRRDRGPGELFF.

In this sample, this clone turned up many times. The V and J genes are TRBV19 and TRBJ1-5; D is undetermined. Trimming cost V 5 bases and J 0 bases, with 8 bases left between them. The CDR3 is made up of 14 amino acids. Germline V gene lookup returns CDR1 LNHDA and CDR2 SQIVND (reference sequence). The CDR3 here is CASSFPYSNQPQHF. The CDR3 DNA reads TGTGCCAGTAGTTTTCCGTATAGCAATCAGCCCCAGCATTTT.

V and J are TRBV5-4 and TRBJ2-7; 11 nucleotides line up with TRBD2. This CDR3 has 15 amino acids. Trimming took 1 base from V and 5 from J; bases not matched to a gene: 5. Germline V gene data show CDR1 as SGHNT and CDR2 as YYREEE (reference sequence). CDR3 nucleotides: TGTGCCAGCAGCTTGAAACTAGCGGGGGCCGACGAGCAGTACTTC. Amino acid sequence: CASSLKLAGADEQYF. The full variable domain, in which reference TRBV5-4 and TRBJ2-7 provide the parts outside the CDR3, is ETGVTQSPTHLIKTRGQQVTLRCSSQSGHNTVSWYQQALGQGPQFIFQYYREEENGRGNFPPRFSGLQFPNYSSELNVNALELDDSALYLCASSLKLAGADEQYFGPGTRLTVT.

The table lists this clone with a few counts. The rearrangement uses TRBV6-5 and TRBJ2-1; D may be TRBD1 (6 bases). This CDR3 comprises 11 residues. Trimming took off 2 bases at V and 10 bases at J, with 6 bases between the two ends. Germline values: CDR1 MNHEY, CDR2 SVGAGI. CDR3 sequence: CASSYGTEQFF. CDR3 DNA sequence: TGTGCCAGCAGTTACGGGACAGAGCAGTTCTTC.